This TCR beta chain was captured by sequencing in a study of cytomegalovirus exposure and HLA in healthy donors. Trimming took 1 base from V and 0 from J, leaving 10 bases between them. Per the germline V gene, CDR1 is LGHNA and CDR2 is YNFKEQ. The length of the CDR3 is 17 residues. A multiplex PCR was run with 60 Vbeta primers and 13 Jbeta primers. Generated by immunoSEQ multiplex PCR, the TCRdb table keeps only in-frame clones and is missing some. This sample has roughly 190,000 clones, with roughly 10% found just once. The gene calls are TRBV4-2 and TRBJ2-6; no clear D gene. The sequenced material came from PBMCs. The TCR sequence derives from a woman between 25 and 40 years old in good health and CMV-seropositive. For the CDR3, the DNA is TGTGCCAGCAGCCAAGCAACAGCCGGCTCTGGGGCCAACGTCCTGACTTTC. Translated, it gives CASSQATAGSGANVLTF.